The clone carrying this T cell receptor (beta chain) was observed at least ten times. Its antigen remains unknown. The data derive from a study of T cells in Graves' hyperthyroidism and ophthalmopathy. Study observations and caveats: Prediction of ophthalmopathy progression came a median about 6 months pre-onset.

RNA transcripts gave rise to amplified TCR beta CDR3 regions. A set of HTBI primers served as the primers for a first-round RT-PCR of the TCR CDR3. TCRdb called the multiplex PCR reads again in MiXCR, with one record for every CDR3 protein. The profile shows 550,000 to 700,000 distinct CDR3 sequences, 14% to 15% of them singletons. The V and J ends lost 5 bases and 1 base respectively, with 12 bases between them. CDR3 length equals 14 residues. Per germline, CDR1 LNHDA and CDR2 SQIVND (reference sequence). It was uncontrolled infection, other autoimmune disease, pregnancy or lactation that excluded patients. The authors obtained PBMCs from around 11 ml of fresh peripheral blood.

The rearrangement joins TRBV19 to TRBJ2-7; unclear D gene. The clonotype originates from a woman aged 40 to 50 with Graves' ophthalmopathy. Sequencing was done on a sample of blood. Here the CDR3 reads CASSLSSESYEQYF. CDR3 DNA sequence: TGTGCCAGTAGTTTATCGTCAGAATCCTACGAGCAGTACTTC. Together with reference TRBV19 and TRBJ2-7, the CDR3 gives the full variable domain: DGGITQSPKYLFRKEGQNVTLSCEQNLNHDAMYWYRQDPGQGLRLIYYSQIVNDFQKGDIAEGYSVSREKKESFPLTVTSAQKNPTAFYLCASSLSSESYEQYFGPGTRLTVT.